This T cell receptor (beta chain) emerged from a study of siplizumab effects on memory and regulatory T cells. Study outcomes and limitations: Whether the proliferating Tregs (from siplizumab cultures) were suppressive was not confirmed.

Assaying covered about 10^5 TCR templates per sample. Libraries were prepared by immunoSEQ multiplex PCR; TCRdb keeps only in-frame clonotypes and omits some of them. The profile shows about 100,000 clones, around 90% of them singletons. Of note for this clone: Its antigen is unidentified.

This clonotype was obtained from a human donor in good health. The sequencing sample was made of non-Treg CD4+ T cells sorted from blood.

As DNA, the CDR3 is TGTGCCAGCAGTCGCGGACTAGCGGGACGCAATGAGCAGTTCTTC. Translated, it gives CASSRGLAGRNEQFF. The chain combines TRBV6-5 with TRBJ2-1; 12 bases align to TRBD2. The germline V gene has CDR1 MNHEY and CDR2 SVGAGI. CDR3 length: 15 amino acids. Losses at the gene ends were 5 bases for V and 6 bases for J; bases not matched to a gene: 5.